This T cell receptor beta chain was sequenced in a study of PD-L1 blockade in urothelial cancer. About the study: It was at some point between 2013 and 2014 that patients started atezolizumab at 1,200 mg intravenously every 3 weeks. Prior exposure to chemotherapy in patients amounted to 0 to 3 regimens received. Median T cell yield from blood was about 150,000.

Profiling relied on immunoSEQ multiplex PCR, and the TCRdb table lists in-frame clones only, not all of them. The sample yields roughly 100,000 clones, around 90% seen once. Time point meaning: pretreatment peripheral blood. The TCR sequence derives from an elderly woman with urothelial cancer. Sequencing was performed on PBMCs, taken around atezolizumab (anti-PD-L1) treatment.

The CDR3 reads CASSEADEQYF. The DNA for the CDR3 is TGCGCCAGCAGTGAAGCGGACGAGCAGTACTTC. This chain links TRBV10-2 with TRBJ2-7; D might be TRBD2 (5 bases). Germline V CDR1 and CDR2: WSHSY, SAAADI. Trimming shortened V by 3 bases and J by 5 bases, and 5 bases separated the two germline ends. The CDR3 sequence is 11 residues long.